This section outlines one T cell receptor beta chain sequence together with its context. This entry is derived from a study of blood T cell repertoires in COVID-19. The assay was immunoSEQ multiplex PCR, and TCRdb's table has in-frame clones only and misses some. The profile shows around 330,000 clones, roughly 89% of them singletons. This CDR3 has 13 amino acids. The V end was cut by 0 bases, the J end by 10 bases, with 10 bases between. Looked up from germline, CDR1 is MNHEY and CDR2 is SVGAGI. Sequenced: PBMCs or T cells enriched from blood (not recorded which). This TCR derives from a woman under 30 who had recovered from COVID-19. The chain links TRBV6-5 to TRBJ1-5; tentative D call: TRBD1 (5 bases). CDR3 DNA sequence: TGTGCCAGCAGTTACTCGGGGCCACCACCCCAGCATTTT. Translation: CASSYSGPPPQHF.